This T cell receptor beta chain derives from a study of vaccination effects on CD4 cells after COVID-19. Turning to the study itself: Culturing of two million PBMC per well took place with approximately 9.3 IU/ml IL-2 and approximately 9.1 ug/ml peptides.

CDR3 length: 14 amino acids. Germline lookup yields CDR1 MNHNY and CDR2 SVGAGI (reference sequence). The ends lost 7 bases at V and 0 bases at J; junction bases unmatched: 6. In the case of this clone: Its target is unknown.

CD4+ T cell isolation took place after 10 days of culture. Each participant was given two doses of one vaccine (BNT162b2 or mRNA-1273). TCRdb's copy holds only in-frame clones and misses some; the assay was immunoSEQ multiplex PCR. The sample records some 40,000 clones, around 73% being singletons. This chain uses TRBV6-6 with TRBJ2-7; 7 nucleotides align to TRBD2. This sequence was found in a human donor who received a COVID-19 vaccine. Specimen: CD4+ T cells from PBMCs cultured without peptide, collected after COVID-19 vaccination. The CDR3 DNA follows: TGTGCCAGCATCCTCGGGGGGAGCTCCTACGAGCAGTACTTC. Its protein product is CASILGGSSYEQYF.